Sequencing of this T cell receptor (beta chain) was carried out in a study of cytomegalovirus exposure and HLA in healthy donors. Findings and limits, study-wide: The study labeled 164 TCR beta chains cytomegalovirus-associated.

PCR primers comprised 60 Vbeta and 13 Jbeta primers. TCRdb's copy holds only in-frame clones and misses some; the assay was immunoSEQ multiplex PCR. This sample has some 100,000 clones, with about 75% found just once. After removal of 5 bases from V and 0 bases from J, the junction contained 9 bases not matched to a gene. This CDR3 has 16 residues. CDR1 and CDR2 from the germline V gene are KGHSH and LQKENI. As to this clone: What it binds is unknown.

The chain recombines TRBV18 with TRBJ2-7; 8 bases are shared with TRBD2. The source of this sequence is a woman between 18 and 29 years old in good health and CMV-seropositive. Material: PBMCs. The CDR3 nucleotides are TGTGCCAGCTCAACCTCTAGCGGGTTAAGCTCCTACGAGCAGTACTTC. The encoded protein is CASSTSSGLSSYEQYF.